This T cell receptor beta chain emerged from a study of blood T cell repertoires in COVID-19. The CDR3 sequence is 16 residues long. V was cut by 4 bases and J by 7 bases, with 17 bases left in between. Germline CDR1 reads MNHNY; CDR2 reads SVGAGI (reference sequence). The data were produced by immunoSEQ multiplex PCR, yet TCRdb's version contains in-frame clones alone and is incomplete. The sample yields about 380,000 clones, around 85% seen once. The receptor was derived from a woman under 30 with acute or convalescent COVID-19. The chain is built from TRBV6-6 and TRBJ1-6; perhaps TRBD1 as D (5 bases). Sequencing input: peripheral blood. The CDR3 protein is CASSLTDLTGNSPLHF. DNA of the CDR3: TGTGCCAGCAGTTTAACCGACCTAACAGGAAATTCACCCCTCCACTTT.